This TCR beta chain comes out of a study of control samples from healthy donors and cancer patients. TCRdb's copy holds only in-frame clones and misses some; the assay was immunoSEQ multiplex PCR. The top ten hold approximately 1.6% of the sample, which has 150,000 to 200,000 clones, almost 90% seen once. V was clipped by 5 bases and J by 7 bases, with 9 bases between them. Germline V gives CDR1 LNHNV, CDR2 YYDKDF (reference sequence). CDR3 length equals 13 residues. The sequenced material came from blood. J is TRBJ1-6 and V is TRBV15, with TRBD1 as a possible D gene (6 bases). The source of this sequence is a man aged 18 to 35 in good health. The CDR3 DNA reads TGTGCCACCAGCCTGGACAGCAATTCACCCCTCCACTTT. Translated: CATSLDSNSPLHF.